The 3 T cell receptor beta chains presented below share a single source sample, sequenced in a study of blood T cell repertoires in COVID-19. Only in-frame clones appear in the TCRdb table, and some are missing; sequencing was by immunoSEQ multiplex PCR. The profile covers some 200,000 clones, with about three quarters appearing a single time and 7.2% taken by the ten largest. Sequencing used peripheral blood. Receptor source: a woman aged 70-85 years with acute or convalescent COVID-19.

CDR3 nucleotide sequence: TGTGCCAGCAGTTTGGGGAGAGATGGAAACACCATATATTTT. Amino acids: CASSLGRDGNTIYF. J is TRBJ1-3 and V is TRBV6-2 or TRBV6-3; D is uncertain. V was clipped by 4 bases and J by 3 bases, with 10 bases between them. The germline V gene has CDR1 MNHEY and CDR2 SVGEGT. The CDR3 spans 14 residues.

This clone was seen only a few times. The chain employs TRBV4-2 and TRBJ1-4; no firm D call. The CDR3 is 15 amino acids. Trimming took 0 bases from V and 4 from J, leaving 9 bases between them. CDR1 is LGHNA and CDR2 is YNFKEQ in the germline V gene. DNA for the CDR3: TGTGCCAGCAGCCAAGAGAGGGTACTTAATGAAAAACTGTTTTTT. Translating gives CASSQERVLNEKLFF.

V gene TRBV6-5 combines with J gene TRBJ1-2; 9 bases match TRBD1. Germline CDR1 is MNHEY and CDR2 is SVGAGI. This CDR3 region has 13 residues. The ends lost 5 bases at V and 8 bases at J; junction bases unmatched: 6. In nucleotides, the CDR3 is TGTGCCAGCAGTATCCGGGACAGGGAAGGCTACACCTTC. Its translation: CASSIRDREGYTF.